These 3 T cell receptor beta chains originate from one sample sequenced in a study of T-cell reconstitution after alpha-beta-depleted transplantation in children. A library of TCRbeta sequences, prepared with unique molecular identifiers, was generated. TCRdb re-called the PCR reads through MiXCR, storing one row per CDR3 protein. The data show around 680,000 distinct CDR3 sequences, around 17% seen once. Sample: PBMCs from the stem cell graft donor, taken from the stem cell graft. These receptors were obtained from a human donor who donated a stem cell graft to a child with acute myeloid leukemia.

This clonotype was recorded at least ten times. The V and J genes are TRBV20-1 and TRBJ2-7; 8 bases align to TRBD2. The CDR3 spans 15 residues. Germline V gene data show CDR1 as DFQATT and CDR2 as SNEGSKA (reference sequence). V shed 8 bases and J 2 bases; nucleotides not matched to a gene: 14. This CDR3 reads CSSTTGAGVTYEQYV. CDR3 coding DNA: TGCAGTTCCACAACGGGAGCGGGGGTGACCTACGAGCAGTACGTC.

This clonotype was picked up many times. This rearrangement joins TRBV20-1 to TRBJ2-7; 8 bases map to TRBD2. This CDR3 has 14 residues. Germline lookup yields CDR1 DFQATT and CDR2 SNEGSKA (reference sequence). V gave up 5 bases and J gave up 2 bases; unmatched junction bases: 8. The CDR3 loop is CSADPGRVAYEQYF. The CDR3 DNA sequence: TGCAGTGCTGACCCCGGGAGGGTAGCCTACGAGCAGTACTTC.

This clonotype came up a few times. V gene TRBV12-3 or TRBV12-4 combines with J gene TRBJ1-2, with 9 bases fitting TRBD1. The CDR3 covers 15 residues. J lost 7 bases, V lost 6 bases, and 12 bases had no gene match. The CDR3 is CASSTTNTGGGGYTF. In DNA, the CDR3 is TGTGCCAGCAGCACGACTAACACAGGGGGCGGTGGCTACACCTTC.